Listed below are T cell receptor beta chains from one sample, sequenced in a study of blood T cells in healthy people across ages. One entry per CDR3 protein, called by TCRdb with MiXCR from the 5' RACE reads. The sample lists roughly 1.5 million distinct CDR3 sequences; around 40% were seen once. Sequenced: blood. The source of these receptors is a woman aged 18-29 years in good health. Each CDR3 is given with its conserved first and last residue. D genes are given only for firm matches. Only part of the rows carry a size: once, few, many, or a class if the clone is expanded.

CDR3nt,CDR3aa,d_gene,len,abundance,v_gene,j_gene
TGCAGTGCTAGTCACTTTCGTTTCACTTCTGGGGCCAACGTCCTGACTTTC,CSASHFRFTSGANVLTF,NA,17,few,TRBV20-1,TRBJ2-6
TGCAGTGCTAGAGATCAAAAGGACTACGAGCAGTACTTC,CSARDQKDYEQYF,NA,13,few,TRBV20-1,TRBJ2-7
TGTGCCAGCAGCGAAGTCGGTCTGGATACGCAGTATTTT,CASSEVGLDTQYF,NA,13,NA,TRBV7-9,TRBJ2-3
TGTGCCAGCAGAGGGGCGGCGGCCACTGAAGCTTTCTTT,CASRGAAATEAFF,NA,13,NA,TRBV11-3,TRBJ1-1
TGTGCCAGCTCACGTGGGACTACTGTAAATGACATTCAGTACTTC,CASSRGTTVNDIQYF,TRBD2,15,NA,TRBV18,TRBJ2-4
TGTGCCAGTAGTATAAAGGGTTACGAGCAGTACTTC,CASSIKGYEQYF,NA,12,NA,TRBV19,TRBJ2-7
TGTGCCAGCAGCCCGGGACGCAGCACCGGGGAGCTGTTTTTT,CASSPGRSTGELFF,NA,14,few,TRBV2,TRBJ2-2
TGTGCCACCAGGCAACAGGGGAACACTGAAGCTTTCTTT,CATRQQGNTEAFF,NA,13,few,TRBV15,TRBJ1-1
TGTGCCAGCAGCCAAGAATGGTCACCTAACACAGATACGCAGTATTTT,CASSQEWSPNTDTQYF,NA,16,NA,TRBV4-2,TRBJ2-3
TGTGCCAGCAGCTCCTTGGGAGGGACACTCTCCTACGAGCAGTACTTC,CASSSLGGTLSYEQYF,NA,16,NA,TRBV7-9,TRBJ2-7
TGCAGCGTTGAAGAACATTTCCCCGGGACGCGGGGGTCAGCTTTCTTT,CSVEEHFPGTRGSAFF,NA,16,few,TRBV29-1,TRBJ1-1
TGTGCCATCAGTGAGTCCGCTAGCGGGAGTTCTAGCACAGATACGCAGTATTTT,CAISESASGSSSTDTQYF,TRBD2,18,NA,TRBV10-3,TRBJ2-3
TGTGCCAGCAGCCGAGAAAGACTAGCGGGTAAAAACATTCAGTACTTC,CASSRERLAGKNIQYF,TRBD2,16,NA,TRBV4-1,TRBJ2-4
TGCGCCAGCAGCAAGGGACAGGGAGCCTACGAGCAGTACTTC,CASSKGQGAYEQYF,TRBD1,14,many,TRBV5-1,TRBJ2-7
TGCGCCAGCAGCCCCACCCGGGCTGATTTTGTTGTTAACACTGAAGCTTTCTTT,CASSPTRADFVVNTEAFF,NA,18,few,TRBV4-3,TRBJ1-1